The clone carrying this T cell receptor beta chain was counted between two and nine times. Its target is unknown. TCRdb re-derived calls from the 5' RACE reads in MiXCR, one entry per CDR3 protein. The sample includes approximately 300,000 distinct CDR3 sequences, 8% of them seen just once. This sample was taken from a study of CD8 T cells in ankylosing spondylitis. Overall study results and limits: Ankylosing spondylitis blood appeared to be characterized by a TCR beta motif of several highly homologous variants.

CDR1 is MNHEY, CDR2 SVGEGT, per germline. Trimming at V came to 0 bases and at J to 1 base, leaving 12 bases not matched to a gene. The CDR3 loop spans 21 amino acids. Sequenced: blood, either unsorted or a sorted T cell fraction (not recorded which). The V and J genes are TRBV6-2 or TRBV6-3 and TRBJ2-2, with 12 bases aligning to TRBD1. This sequence was found in a male donor with ankylosing spondylitis. CDR3 sequence: CASSYSRGDRGQKRNTGELFF. Written as DNA, the CDR3 is TGTGCCAGCAGTTACTCGAGAGGGGACAGGGGGCAGAAGCGGAACACCGGGGAGCTGTTTTTT.